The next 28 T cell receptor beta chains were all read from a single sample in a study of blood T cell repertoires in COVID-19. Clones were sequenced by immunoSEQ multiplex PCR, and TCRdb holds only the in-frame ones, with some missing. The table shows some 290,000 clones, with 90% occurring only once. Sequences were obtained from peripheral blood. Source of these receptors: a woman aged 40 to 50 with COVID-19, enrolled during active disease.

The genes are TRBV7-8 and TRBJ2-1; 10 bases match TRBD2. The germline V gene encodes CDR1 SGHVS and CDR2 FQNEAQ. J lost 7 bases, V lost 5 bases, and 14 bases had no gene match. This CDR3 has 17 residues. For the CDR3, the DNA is TGTGCCAGCAGCAGAGGGCCTAGCGGGGGAGTTGGGAATGAGCAGTTCTTC. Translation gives CASSRGPSGGVGNEQFF. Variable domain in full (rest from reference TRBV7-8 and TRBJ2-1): GAGVSQSPRYKVAKRGQDVALRCDPISGHVSLFWYQQALGQGPEFLTYFQNEAQLDKSGLPSDRFFAERPEGSVSTLKIQRTQQEDSAVYLCASSRGPSGGVGNEQFFGPGTRLTVL.

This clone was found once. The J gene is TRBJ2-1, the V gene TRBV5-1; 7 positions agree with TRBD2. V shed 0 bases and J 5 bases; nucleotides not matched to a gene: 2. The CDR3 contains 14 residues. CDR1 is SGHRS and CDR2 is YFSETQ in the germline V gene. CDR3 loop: CASSLELADNEQFF. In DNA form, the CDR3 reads TGCGCCAGCAGCTTGGAGCTAGCGGACAATGAGCAGTTCTTC. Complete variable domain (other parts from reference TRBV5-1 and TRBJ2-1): KAGVTQTPRYLIKTRGQQVTLSCSPISGHRSVSWYQQTPGQGLQFLFEYFSETQRNKGNFPGRFSGRQFSNSRSEMNVSTLELGDSALYLCASSLELADNEQFFGPGTRLTVL.

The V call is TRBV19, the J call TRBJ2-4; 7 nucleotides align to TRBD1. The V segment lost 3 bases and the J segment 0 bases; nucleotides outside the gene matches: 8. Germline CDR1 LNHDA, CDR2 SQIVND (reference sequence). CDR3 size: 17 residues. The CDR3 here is CASSIRARGIAKNIQYF. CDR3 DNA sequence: TGTGCCAGTAGTATCAGGGCCAGGGGGATAGCCAAAAACATTCAGTACTTC.

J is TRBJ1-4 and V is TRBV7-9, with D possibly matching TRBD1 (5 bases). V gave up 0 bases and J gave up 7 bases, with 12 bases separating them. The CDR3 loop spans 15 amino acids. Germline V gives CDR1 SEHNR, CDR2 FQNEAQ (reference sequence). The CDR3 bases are TGTGCCAGCAGCTTAGCCCTAACAGGTTTTGAAAAACTGTTTTTT. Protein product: CASSLALTGFEKLFF.

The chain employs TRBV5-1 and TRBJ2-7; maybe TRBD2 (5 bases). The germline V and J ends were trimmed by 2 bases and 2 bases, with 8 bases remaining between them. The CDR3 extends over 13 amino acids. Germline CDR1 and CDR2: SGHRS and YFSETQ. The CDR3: CASSLRGAYEQYF. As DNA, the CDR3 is TGCGCCAGCAGCTTACGGGGAGCCTACGAGCAGTACTTC.

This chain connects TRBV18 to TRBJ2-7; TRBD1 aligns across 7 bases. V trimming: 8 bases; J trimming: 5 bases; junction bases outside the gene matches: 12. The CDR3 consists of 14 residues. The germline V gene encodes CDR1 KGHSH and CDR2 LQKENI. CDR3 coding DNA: TGTGCCAGCGGGGACAGTGACTACCCCCACGAGCAGTACTTC. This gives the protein CASGDSDYPHEQYF.

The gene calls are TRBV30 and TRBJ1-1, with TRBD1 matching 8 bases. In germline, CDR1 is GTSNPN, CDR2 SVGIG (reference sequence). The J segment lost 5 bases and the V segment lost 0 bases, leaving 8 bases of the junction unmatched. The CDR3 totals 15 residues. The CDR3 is CAWSVRTGLGTEAFF. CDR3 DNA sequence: TGTGCCTGGAGTGTACGGACAGGGCTTGGGACTGAAGCTTTCTTT.

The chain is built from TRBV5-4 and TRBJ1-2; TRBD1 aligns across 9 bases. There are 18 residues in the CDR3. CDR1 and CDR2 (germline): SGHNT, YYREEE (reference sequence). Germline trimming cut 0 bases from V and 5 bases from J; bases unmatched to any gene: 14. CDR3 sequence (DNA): TGTGCCAGCAGCTTGGGGGGTAGATCGGACAGGGGACCATATGGCTACACCTTC. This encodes CASSLGGRSDRGPYGYTF.

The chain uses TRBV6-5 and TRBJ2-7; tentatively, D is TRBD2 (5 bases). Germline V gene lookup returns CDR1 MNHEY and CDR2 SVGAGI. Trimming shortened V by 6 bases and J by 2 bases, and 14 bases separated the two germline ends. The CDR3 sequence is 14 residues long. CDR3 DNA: TGTGCCAGCAGGACGGGGATCCCTGCCTACGAGCAGTACTTC. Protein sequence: CASRTGIPAYEQYF.

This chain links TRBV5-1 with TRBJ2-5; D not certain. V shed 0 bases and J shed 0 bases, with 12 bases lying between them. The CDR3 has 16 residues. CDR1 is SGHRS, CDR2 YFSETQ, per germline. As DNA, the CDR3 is TGCGCCAGCAGCTTGGCCCGGAAGGCGGACCAAGAGACCCAGTACTTC. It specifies CASSLARKADQETQYF.

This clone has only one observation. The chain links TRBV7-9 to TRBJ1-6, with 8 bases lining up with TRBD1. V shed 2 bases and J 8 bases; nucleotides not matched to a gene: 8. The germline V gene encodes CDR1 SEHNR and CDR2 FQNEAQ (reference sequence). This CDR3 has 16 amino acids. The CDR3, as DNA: TGTGCCAGCAGCTTAAGGACAGGGACGGTGGATTCACCCCTCCACTTT. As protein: CASSLRTGTVDSPLHF.

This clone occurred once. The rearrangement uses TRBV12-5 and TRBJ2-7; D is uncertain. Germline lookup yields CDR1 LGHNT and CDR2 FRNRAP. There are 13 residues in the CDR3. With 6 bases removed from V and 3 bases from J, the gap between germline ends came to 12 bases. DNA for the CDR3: TGTGCTAGTGGCCTTGACACATTCTACGAGCAGTACTTC. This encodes CASGLDTFYEQYF.

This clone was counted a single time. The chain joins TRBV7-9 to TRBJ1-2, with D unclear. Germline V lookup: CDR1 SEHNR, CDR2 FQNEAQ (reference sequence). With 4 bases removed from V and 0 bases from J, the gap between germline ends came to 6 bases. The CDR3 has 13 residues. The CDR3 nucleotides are TGTGCCAGCAGCTCCGTTACTAACTATGGCTACACCTTC. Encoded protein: CASSSVTNYGYTF. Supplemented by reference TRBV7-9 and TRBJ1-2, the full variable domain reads DTGVSQNPRHKITKRGQNVTFRCDPISEHNRLYWYRQTLGQGPEFLTYFQNEAQLEKSRLLSDRFSAERPKGSFSTLEIQRTEQGDSAMYLCASSSVTNYGYTFGSGTRLTVV.

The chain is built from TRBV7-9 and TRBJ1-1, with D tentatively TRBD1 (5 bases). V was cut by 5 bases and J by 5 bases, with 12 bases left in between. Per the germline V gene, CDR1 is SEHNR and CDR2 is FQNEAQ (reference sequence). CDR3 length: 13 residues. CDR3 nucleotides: TGTGCCAGCAGCAATCAGGGTAGTACTGAAGCTTTCTTT. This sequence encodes CASSNQGSTEAFF.

The CDR3 spells CASSYTGASYEQYF. CDR3 DNA sequence: TGTGCCAGCAGCTATACAGGGGCCTCCTACGAGCAGTACTTC. The V gene is TRBV6-2 or TRBV6-3, the J gene TRBJ2-7, with 7 positions matching TRBD1. CDR1 and CDR2 from the germline V gene are MNHEY and SVGEGT. V dropped 6 bases and J dropped 0; count of bases not matched to a gene: 5. This CDR3 is built from 14 residues.

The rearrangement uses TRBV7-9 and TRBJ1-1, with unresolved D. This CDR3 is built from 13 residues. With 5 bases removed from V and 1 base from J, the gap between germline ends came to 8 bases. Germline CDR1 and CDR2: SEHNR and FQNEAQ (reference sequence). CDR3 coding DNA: TGTGCCAGCAGCACATATCCGAACACTGAAGCTTTCTTT. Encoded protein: CASSTYPNTEAFF.

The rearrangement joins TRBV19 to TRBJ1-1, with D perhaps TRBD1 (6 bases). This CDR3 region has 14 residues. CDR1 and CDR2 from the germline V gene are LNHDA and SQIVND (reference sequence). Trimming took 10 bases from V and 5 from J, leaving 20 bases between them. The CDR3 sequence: CATSRGGAGTEAFF. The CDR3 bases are TGTGCCACCTCCCGGGGGGGCGCTGGGACTGAAGCTTTCTTT. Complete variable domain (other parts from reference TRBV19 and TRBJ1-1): DGGITQSPKYLFRKEGQNVTLSCEQNLNHDAMYWYRQDPGQGLRLIYYSQIVNDFQKGDIAEGYSVSREKKESFPLTVTSAQKNPTAFYLCATSRGGAGTEAFFGQGTRLTVV.

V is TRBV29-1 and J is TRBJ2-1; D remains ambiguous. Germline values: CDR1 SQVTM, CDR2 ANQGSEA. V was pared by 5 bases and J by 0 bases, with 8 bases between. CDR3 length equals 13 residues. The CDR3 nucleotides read TGCAGCGTTCTCTCCTACTCCTACAATGAGCAGTTCTTC. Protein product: CSVLSYSYNEQFF.

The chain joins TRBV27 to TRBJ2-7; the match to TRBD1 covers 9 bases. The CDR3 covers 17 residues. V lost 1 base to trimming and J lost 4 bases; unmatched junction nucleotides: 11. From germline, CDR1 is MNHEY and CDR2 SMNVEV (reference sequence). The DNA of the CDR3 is TGTGCCAGCAGTTTATATGGTTGGCGGGGACAGGGTTACGAGCAGTACTTC. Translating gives CASSLYGWRGQGYEQYF.

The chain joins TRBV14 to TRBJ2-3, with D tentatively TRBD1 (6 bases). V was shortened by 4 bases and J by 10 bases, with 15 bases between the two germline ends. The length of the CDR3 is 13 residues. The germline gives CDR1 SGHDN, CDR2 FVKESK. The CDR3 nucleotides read TGTGCCAGCAGCCTCGACCATGGACAGCCGCAGTATTTT. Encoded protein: CASSLDHGQPQYF.

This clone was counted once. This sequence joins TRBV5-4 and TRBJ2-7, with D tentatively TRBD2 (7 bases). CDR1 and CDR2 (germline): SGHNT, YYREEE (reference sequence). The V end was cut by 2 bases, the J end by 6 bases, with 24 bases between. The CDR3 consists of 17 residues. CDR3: CASSFSFGEGVTGEQYF. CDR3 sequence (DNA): TGTGCCAGCAGCTTCTCGTTTGGGGAGGGGGTCACAGGCGAGCAGTACTTC. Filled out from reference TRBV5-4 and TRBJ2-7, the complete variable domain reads ETGVTQSPTHLIKTRGQQVTLRCSSQSGHNTVSWYQQALGQGPQFIFQYYREEENGRGNFPPRFSGLQFPNYSSELNVNALELDDSALYLCASSFSFGEGVTGEQYFGPGTRLTVT.

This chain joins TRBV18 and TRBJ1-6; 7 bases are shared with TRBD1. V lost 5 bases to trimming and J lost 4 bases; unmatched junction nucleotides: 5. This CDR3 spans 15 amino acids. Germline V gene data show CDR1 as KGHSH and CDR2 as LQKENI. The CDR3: CASSWTGQYNSPLHF. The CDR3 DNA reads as TGTGCCAGCTCATGGACAGGCCAGTATAATTCACCCCTCCACTTT.

The CDR3 region is CASSGNLNSGGTDTQYF. CDR3 coding DNA: TGCGCCAGCAGCGGTAATCTGAATAGCGGGGGCACAGATACGCAGTATTTT. The rearrangement joins TRBV4-3 to TRBJ2-3; 8 positions agree with TRBD2. The CDR3 extends over 17 amino acids. Germline CDR1 reads LGHNA; CDR2 reads YSLEER. V gave up 5 bases and J gave up 1 base; unmatched junction bases: 11.

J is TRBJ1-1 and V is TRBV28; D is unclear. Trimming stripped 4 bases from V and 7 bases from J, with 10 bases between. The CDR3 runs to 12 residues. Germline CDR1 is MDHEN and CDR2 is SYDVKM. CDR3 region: CASSSTPLEAFF. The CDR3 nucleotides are TGTGCCAGCAGTTCTACCCCCCTTGAAGCTTTCTTT.

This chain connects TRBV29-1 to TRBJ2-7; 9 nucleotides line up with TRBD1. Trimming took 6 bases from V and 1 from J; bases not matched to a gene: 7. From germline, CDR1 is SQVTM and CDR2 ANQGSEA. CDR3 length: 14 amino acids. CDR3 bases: TGCAGCGTCCGTGACGGACAGGGGTCCTACGAGCAGTACTTC. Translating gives CSVRDGQGSYEQYF.

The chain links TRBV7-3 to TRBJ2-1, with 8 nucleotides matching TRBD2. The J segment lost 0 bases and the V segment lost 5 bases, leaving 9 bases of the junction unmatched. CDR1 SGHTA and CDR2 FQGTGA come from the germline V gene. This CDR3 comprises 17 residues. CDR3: CASSPPERGSSYNEQFF. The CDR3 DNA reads TGTGCCAGCAGCCCACCTGAGCGGGGGAGCTCCTACAATGAGCAGTTCTTC.

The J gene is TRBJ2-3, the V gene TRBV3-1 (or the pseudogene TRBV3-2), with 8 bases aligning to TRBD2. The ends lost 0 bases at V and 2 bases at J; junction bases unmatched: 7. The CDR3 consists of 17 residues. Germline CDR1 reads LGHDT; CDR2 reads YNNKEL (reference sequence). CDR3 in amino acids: CASSQEGGGPYTDTQYF. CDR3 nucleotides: TGTGCCAGCAGCCAAGAAGGCGGGGGGCCCTACACAGATACGCAGTATTTT.

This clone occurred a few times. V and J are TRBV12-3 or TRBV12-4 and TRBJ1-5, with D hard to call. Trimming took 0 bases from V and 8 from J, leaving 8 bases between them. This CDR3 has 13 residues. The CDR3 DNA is TGTGCCAGCAGTTTAGCGGAAGAGGAGCCCCAGCATTTT. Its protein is CASSLAEEEPQHF.